The source of this T cell receptor beta chain is a study of blood T cell repertoires in COVID-19. As for the study in general: The samples span acute and convalescent COVID-19 from the United States, Italy and Spain. The cDNA or gDNA used as material had been derived from T cells, B-cell-depleted T cells, or PBMCs.

Trimming cost V 1 base and J 3 bases, with 6 bases left between them. The V gene's germline CDR1 is MDHEN and CDR2 SYDVKM. CDR3 size: 13 residues. In the original analysis: Amplification from reference gene primers served as the basis for estimated nucleated cell counts. Produced via immunoSEQ multiplex PCR; TCRdb's table is partial and in-frame only. V, J and clone size derive from that table, while D and trimming were established from the DNA sequence. Of 160,000 or so clones in the sample, about 82% were seen once. The sequence was collected from a man between 65 and 85 years old with active or convalescent COVID-19. Sequencing used peripheral blood. The chain couples TRBV28 to TRBJ1-1; tentatively, D is TRBD1 (6 bases). The CDR3 protein is CASSLYRDTEAFF. The CDR3 nucleotides are TGTGCCAGCAGTTTATACAGGGACACTGAAGCTTTCTTT.